This T cell receptor beta chain was found in a study of T-cell memory formation after mild COVID-19. Whole-study findings and limits: Day 15 to 85 contracting clones showed balanced CD4/CD8; later expanders leaned CD4+. CD4+ clones that contracted lay mainly in CM and EM; CD8+ ones lay in EMRA.

The germline V gene encodes CDR1 SGHNT and CDR2 YENEEA. This CDR3 region has 17 residues. V shed 5 bases and J 8 bases; nucleotides not matched to a gene: 15. TCRdb passed the 5' RACE reads through MiXCR, listing each CDR3 protein once. The table has 350,000 to 500,000 distinct CDR3 sequences, 23% seen once. This clonotype came up a few times. Antigen specificity is unknown. Sample: PBMCs or a T cell subset sorted from them (not recorded which). The receptor was isolated from an adult woman who had mild COVID-19 (a few samples of this study predate the infection). Cell type and time point are not known. The gene calls are TRBV11-3 and TRBJ2-2; 9 bases line up with TRBD2. The CDR3 nucleotides are TGTGCCAGCAGCAAACGGGCAGCTAGCGGGGTATCGGGGGAGCTGTTTTTT. Protein: CASSKRAASGVSGELFF. The whole variable domain, remainder taken from reference TRBV11-3 and TRBJ2-2, is EAGVVQSPRYKIIEKKQPVAFWCNPISGHNTLYWYLQNLGQGPELLIRYENEEAVDDSQLPKDRFSAERLKGVDSTLKIQPAELGDSAVYLCASSKRAASGVSGELFFGEGSRLTVL.